The TCR beta chain under discussion was sequenced for a study of beta chain features in type 1 diabetes. Broader study findings: High-TCR-expressing cells could be over-represented by cDNA sequencing.

All of the isolated RNA was reverse transcribed, so expressed TCRB transcripts were sequenced. Each sample of naive, central memory or regulatory T cells had, on average, about 3.57 million reads. The data were produced by immunoSEQ multiplex PCR, yet TCRdb's version contains in-frame clones alone and is incomplete. The sample has under 800,000 clones, around 16% seen once. As regards this clone: The antigen is not known.

V lost 4 bases to trimming and J lost 7 bases, with 14 bases between them. The CDR3 consists of 14 residues. Looked up from germline, CDR1 is LGHNA and CDR2 is YNFKEQ. Researchers reported sorting CD4+ naive, central memory, regulatory and stem cell-like memory cells via CD45RO/CCR7/CD25/CD127/CD95/CD27. Without exception, sorted populations had purity beyond 95%. What was sequenced was naive CD4+ T cells from blood. The chain uses TRBV4-2 and TRBJ1-5; D call uncertain. The clonotype originates from a man in his late teens or twenties in good health. CDR3 sequence: CASSPRGGDQPQHF. The CDR3 bases are TGTGCCAGCAGCCCACGGGGAGGAGACCAGCCCCAGCATTTT.